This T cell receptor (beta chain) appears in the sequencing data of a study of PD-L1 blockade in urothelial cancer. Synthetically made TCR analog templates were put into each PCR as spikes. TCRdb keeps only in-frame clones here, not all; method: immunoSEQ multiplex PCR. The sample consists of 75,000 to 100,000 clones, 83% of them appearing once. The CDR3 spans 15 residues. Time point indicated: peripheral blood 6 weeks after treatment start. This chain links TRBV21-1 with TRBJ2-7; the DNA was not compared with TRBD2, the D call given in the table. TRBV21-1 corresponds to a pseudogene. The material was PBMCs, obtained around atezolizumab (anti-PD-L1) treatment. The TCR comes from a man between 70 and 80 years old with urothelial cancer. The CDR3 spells CASSGSGLAVSEQYF. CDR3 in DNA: TGTGCCAGCAGCGGATCAGGACTAGCGGTTTCTGAGCAGTACTTC.